This TCR beta chain comes out of a study of blood T cell repertoires in COVID-19. This clone was picked up one time. The protocol was immunoSEQ multiplex PCR, while the TCRdb copy is restricted to in-frame clones and leaves out a portion. The table shows fewer than 80,000 clones, with over 75% occurring only once. The specimen was peripheral blood. The source of this sequence is a human donor in a cohort sampled during active COVID-19.

CDR3 DNA: TGCAGCGTTGAGGACAGGGGTTCTTCAGATACGCAGTATTTT. This translates into CSVEDRGSSDTQYF. The chain couples TRBV29-1 to TRBJ2-3, with 9 nucleotides matching TRBD1. V gave up 3 bases and J gave up 4 bases; unmatched junction bases: 5. This CDR3 has 14 amino acids. Per germline, CDR1 SQVTM and CDR2 ANQGSEA.